This entry lists 14 T cell receptor beta chains sequenced from one sample in a study of blood T cells in healthy people across ages. Using a J-beta primer mix together with a sample-barcoded 5' primer, a second PCR was run for about 6 to 12 cycles. TCRdb reanalysed the 5' RACE reads using MiXCR and keeps one entry per CDR3 protein. The table shows about 1.8 million distinct CDR3 sequences, with 49% occurring only once. The sample taken for sequencing was blood. These receptors originate from a woman in her forties in good health.

V and J are TRBV4-3 and TRBJ1-5, with D uncertain. The V gene's germline CDR1 is LGHNA and CDR2 YSLEER. This CDR3 is 15 amino acids long. V was shortened by 1 base and J by 5 bases, with 12 bases between the two germline ends. CDR3 DNA: TGCGCCAGCAGCCAAGTGTGGGCCGAGGATCAGCCCCAGCATTTT. Translating it yields CASSQVWAEDQPQHF.

This sequence joins TRBV7-9 and TRBJ2-3, with 7 nucleotides matching TRBD1. V gave up 4 bases and J gave up 3 bases; unmatched junction bases: 10. This CDR3 has 16 residues. The germline gives CDR1 SEHNR, CDR2 FQNEAQ (reference sequence). The CDR3 sequence is CASSSLTGARTDTQYF. As DNA, the CDR3 is TGTGCCAGCAGCTCACTTACAGGGGCGAGGACAGATACGCAGTATTTT.

The chain combines TRBV5-5 with TRBJ1-5, with a tentative D call TRBD1 (5 bases). Germline CDR1 and CDR2: SGHKS and YYEKEE (reference sequence). V shed 4 bases and J shed 3 bases, with 11 bases lying between them. This CDR3 has 14 amino acids. CDR3 region: CASSQQAINQPQHF. DNA of the CDR3: TGTGCCAGCAGCCAACAGGCGATCAATCAGCCCCAGCATTTT.

V usage is TRBV6-2 or TRBV6-3 and J usage is TRBJ2-1; 9 bases are shared with TRBD1. Germline trimming cut 2 bases from V and 1 base from J; bases unmatched to any gene: 6. The germline gives CDR1 MNHEY, CDR2 SVGEGT. The CDR3 runs 17 residues. The chain's CDR3 is CASSYLPGTGSYNEQFF. CDR3 in DNA: TGTGCCAGCAGTTACCTCCCCGGGACAGGGTCCTACAATGAGCAGTTCTTC.

The chain has TRBV6-5 and TRBJ2-5, with D perhaps TRBD1 or TRBD2 (5 bases each). V was clipped by 6 bases and J by 4 bases, with 12 bases between them. The length of the CDR3 is 13 residues. The germline gives CDR1 MNHEY, CDR2 SVGAGI. The CDR3 sequence is CASSRDDAETQYF. CDR3 DNA sequence: TGTGCCAGCAGCAGGGACGACGCAGAGACCCAGTACTTC.

This chain uses TRBV6-5 with TRBJ2-3, with TRBD1 matching 7 bases. V was pared by 5 bases and J by 1 base, with 9 bases of the junction left unmatched. CDR3 length equals 16 residues. Germline CDR1 and CDR2: MNHEY and SVGAGI. CDR3 region: CASSRQGVLGTDTQYF. The CDR3 DNA reads as TGTGCCAGCAGTCGACAGGGTGTATTAGGCACAGATACGCAGTATTTT.

The chain links TRBV9 to TRBJ2-5, with 8 bases aligning to TRBD2. V lost 4 bases to trimming and J lost 3 bases; unmatched junction nucleotides: 5. This CDR3 spans 14 amino acids. CDR1 SGDLS and CDR2 YYNGEE come from the germline V gene. CDR3 sequence reads: CASSFGTREETQYF. DNA for the CDR3: TGTGCCAGCAGCTTCGGGACTAGGGAAGAGACCCAGTACTTC.

The rearrangement links TRBV28 to TRBJ2-3; possible D gene TRBD2, 6 bases. Trimming took 3 bases from V and 4 from J, leaving 20 bases between them. Germline assignment: CDR1 MDHEN and CDR2 SYDVKM. The CDR3 has 17 amino acids. The chain's CDR3 is CASSFTGPGVIADTQYF. Written as DNA, the CDR3 is TGTGCCAGCAGTTTTACGGGGCCGGGGGTGATCGCAGATACGCAGTATTTT.

V usage is TRBV6-5 and J usage is TRBJ2-7; no clear D. The CDR3 spans 15 residues. Between the trimmed V and J ends, which lost 0 bases and 6 bases, there was a span of 15 bases. The germline CDR1 and CDR2 sequences are MNHEY and SVGAGI. In DNA, the CDR3 is TGTGCCAGCAGTTACTCGAGTATGGGCTTCTGCGAGCAGTACTTC. It encodes CASSYSSMGFCEQYF.

The chain has TRBV11-3 and TRBJ2-6, with TRBD1 matching over 10 bases. The CDR3 is 16 amino acids. CDR1 and CDR2 (germline): SGHNT, YENEEA. The ends lost 5 bases at V and 3 bases at J; junction bases unmatched: 4. This chain's CDR3 is CASSRDRGRGANVLTF. CDR3 nucleotides: TGTGCCAGCAGCAGAGACAGGGGGCGTGGGGCCAACGTCCTGACTTTC.

Only a few counts were recorded for this clonotype. This rearrangement joins TRBV7-2 to TRBJ2-1, with 9 bases that match TRBD1. Germline CDR1 is SGHTA and CDR2 is FQGNSA. J was trimmed by 4 bases and V by 4 bases; bases with no gene match: 8. The CDR3 spans 16 residues. In DNA form, the CDR3 reads TGTGCCAGCAGCTCCCAAGGGGGACAGGGTTACAATGAGCAGTTCTTC. Its translation is CASSSQGGQGYNEQFF.

This clonotype was recorded a few times. The genes are TRBV7-2 and TRBJ2-1; no firm D call. Between the trimmed V and J ends, which lost 0 bases and 14 bases, there was a span of 14 bases. Germline V gene data show CDR1 as SGHTA and CDR2 as FQGNSA. The CDR3 has 13 amino acids. CDR3 protein: CASSLAFGQGKFF. The CDR3 nucleotides are TGTGCCAGCAGCTTAGCATTCGGTCAAGGGAAGTTCTTC.

The chain links TRBV5-5 to TRBJ1-2, with D perhaps TRBD1 (5 bases). This CDR3 spans 14 amino acids. With 4 bases removed from V and 7 bases from J, the gap between germline ends came to 17 bases. CDR1 is SGHKS and CDR2 is YYEKEE in the germline V gene (reference sequence). CDR3 region: CASSPTGVGSGYTF. The CDR3 DNA reads as TGTGCCAGCAGCCCTACAGGAGTGGGTAGTGGCTACACCTTC.

This chain uses TRBV7-9 with TRBJ1-6, with TRBD1 as a possible D gene (6 bases). The CDR3 runs to 16 residues. Germline V gene lookup returns CDR1 SEHNR and CDR2 FQNEAQ (reference sequence). The ends were cut back, 5 bases at V and 7 bases at J, with 18 bases in the middle. CDR3 amino acids: CASSEGGAARNSPLHF. For the CDR3, the DNA is TGTGCCAGCAGCGAGGGGGGGGCGGCGCGGAATTCACCCCTCCACTTT.